This TCR beta chain was captured by sequencing in a study of CD8+ T cells in alopecia areata. About the research overall: Oral tofacitinib (5 to 10 mg twice daily) was administered to treated patients.

Study-level results: Between patients, shared TCR sequences were less clear than in mice. This was possibly due in part to HLA diversity in the patient population.

Notes on this clone: Its target is not known.

Trimming stripped 6 bases from V and 8 bases from J, with 26 bases between. CDR3 length: 16 amino acids. The germline V gene has CDR1 SGDLS and CDR2 YYNGEE. Peripheral blood samples and lesional scalp punch biopsies were obtained from alopecia areata patients. The sorting of PBMCs gave CD4+ and CD8+ T cells. Isolated RNA was reverse transcribed into cDNA used as the sequencing template. TCRdb's table, derived via immunoSEQ multiplex PCR, lists solely in-frame clones and lacks some. Of 140,000 to 150,000 clones listed, about 60% are singletons. The material was CD4+ T cells sorted from blood, obtained at week 0. The clonotype originates from a human donor with alopecia areata. The J gene is TRBJ1-2, the V gene TRBV9, with TRBD1 as a possible D gene (6 bases). Here the CDR3 reads CASTAVGAGEGVGYTF. Here the CDR3 DNA reads TGTGCCAGCACCGCAGTAGGGGCAGGGGAAGGAGTAGGCTACACCTTC.